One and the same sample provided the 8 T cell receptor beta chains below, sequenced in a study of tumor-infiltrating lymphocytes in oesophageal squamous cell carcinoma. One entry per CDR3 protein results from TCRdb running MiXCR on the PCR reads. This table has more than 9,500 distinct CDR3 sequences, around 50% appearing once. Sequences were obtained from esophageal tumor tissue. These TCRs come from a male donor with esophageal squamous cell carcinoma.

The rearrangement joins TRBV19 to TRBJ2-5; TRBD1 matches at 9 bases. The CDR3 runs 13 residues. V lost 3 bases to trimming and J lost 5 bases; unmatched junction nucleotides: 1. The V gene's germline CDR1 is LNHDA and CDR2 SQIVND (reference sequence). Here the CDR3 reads CASSMTGGETQYF. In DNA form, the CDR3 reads TGTGCCAGTAGTATGACAGGGGGGGAGACCCAGTACTTC.

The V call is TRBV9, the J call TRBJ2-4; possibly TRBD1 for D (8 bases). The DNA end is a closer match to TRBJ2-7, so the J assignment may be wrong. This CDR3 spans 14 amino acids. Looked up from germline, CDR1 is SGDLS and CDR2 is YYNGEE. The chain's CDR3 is CASSETGGVNEQYF. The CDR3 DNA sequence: TGTGCCAGCAGCGAAACAGGGGGGGTGAACGAGCAGTACTTC.

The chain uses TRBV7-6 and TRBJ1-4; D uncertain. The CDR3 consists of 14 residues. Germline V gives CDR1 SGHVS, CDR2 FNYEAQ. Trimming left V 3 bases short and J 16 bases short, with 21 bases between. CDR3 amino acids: CASSFSYVLGEQFF. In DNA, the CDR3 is TGTGCCAGCAGCTTTTCCTACGTCCTAGGCGAGCAGTTTTTT.

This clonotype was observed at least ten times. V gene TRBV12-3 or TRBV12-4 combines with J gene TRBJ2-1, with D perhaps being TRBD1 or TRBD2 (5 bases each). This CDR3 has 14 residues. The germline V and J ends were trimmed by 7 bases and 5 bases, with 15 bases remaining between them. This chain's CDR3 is CASNIGRGDNEQFF. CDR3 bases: TGTGCCAGCAATATAGGACGAGGGGACAATGAGCAGTTCTTC.

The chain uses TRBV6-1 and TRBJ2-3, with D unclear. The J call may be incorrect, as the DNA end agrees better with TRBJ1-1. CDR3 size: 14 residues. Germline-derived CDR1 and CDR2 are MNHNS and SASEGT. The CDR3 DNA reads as TGTGCCAGCAGCGAACGGGGTTATAACACTGAAGCTTTCTTT. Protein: CASSERGYNTEAFF.

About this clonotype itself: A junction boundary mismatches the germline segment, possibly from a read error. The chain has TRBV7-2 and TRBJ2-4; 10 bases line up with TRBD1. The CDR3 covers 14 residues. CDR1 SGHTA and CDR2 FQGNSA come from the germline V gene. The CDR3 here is CASNKPGQGNIRYF. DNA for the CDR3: TGTGCCAGCAACAAGCCGGGACAGGGGAACATTCGGTACTTC.

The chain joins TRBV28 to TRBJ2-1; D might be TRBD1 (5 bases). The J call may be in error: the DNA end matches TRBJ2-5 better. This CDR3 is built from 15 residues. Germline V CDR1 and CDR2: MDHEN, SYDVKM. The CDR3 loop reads CASSFRGHLGETQYF. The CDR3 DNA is TGTGCCAGCAGTTTCCGCGGACATCTGGGGGAGACCCAGTACTTC.

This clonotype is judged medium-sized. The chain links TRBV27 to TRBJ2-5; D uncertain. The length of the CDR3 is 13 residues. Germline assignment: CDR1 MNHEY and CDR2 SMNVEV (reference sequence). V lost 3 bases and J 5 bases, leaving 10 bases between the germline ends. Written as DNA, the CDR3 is TGTGCCAGCAGTTTGACGACAAGGGAGACCCAGTACTTC. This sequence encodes CASSLTTRETQYF.